These 10 T cell receptor beta chains originate from one sample sequenced in a study of CD8 T cells in ankylosing spondylitis. General study findings and limits: For ankylosing spondylitis blood, a TCR beta motif of 7 to 9 highly homologous variants appeared characteristic.

TCRdb reanalysed the 5' RACE reads using MiXCR and keeps one entry per CDR3 protein. The table includes roughly 470,000 distinct CDR3 sequences, roughly a quarter detected once. No antigens are known for them. Sequencing was carried out using blood, either unsorted or a sorted T cell fraction (not recorded which). Source of these receptors: a male donor with ankylosing spondylitis.

The V call is TRBV5-1, the J call TRBJ2-3, with TRBD2 matching over 8 bases. The ends lost 2 bases at V and 2 bases at J; junction bases unmatched: 7. The CDR3 is 16 amino acids. Germline V gene data show CDR1 as SGHRS and CDR2 as YFSETQ. CDR3 loop: CASSLTSGGYTDTQYF. The CDR3 DNA sequence: TGCGCCAGCAGCTTAACTAGCGGAGGGTACACAGATACGCAGTATTTT.

This clonotype was seen a few times. This chain connects TRBV29-1 to TRBJ2-2; D is unresolved. V lost 7 bases, J lost 5 bases, and 14 bases lay in between. The CDR3 contains 13 residues. In germline, CDR1 is SQVTM, CDR2 ANQGSEA. The chain's CDR3 is CSALGFATGELFF. The CDR3 nucleotides are TGCAGCGCGCTAGGGTTTGCGACCGGGGAGCTGTTTTTT.

The chain uses TRBV6-1 and TRBJ1-5; TRBD1 agrees at 9 bases. Germline V gene sequence: CDR1 MNHNS, CDR2 SASEGT. With 5 bases clipped from V and 3 bases from J, the junction kept 5 bases outside the gene matches. This CDR3 is 15 amino acids long. CDR3: CASSKGQGYNQPQHF. The CDR3, as DNA: TGTGCCAGCAGTAAGGGACAGGGCTACAATCAGCCCCAGCATTTT.

The rearrangement uses TRBV6-1 and TRBJ1-2, with 7 bases that match TRBD1. The CDR3 totals 14 residues. Germline CDR1 MNHNS, CDR2 SASEGT. V shed 6 bases and J 4 bases; nucleotides not matched to a gene: 8. The DNA of the CDR3 is TGTGCCAGCAGCCGGGACAGCTCGGGCTATGGCTACACCTTC. Translated: CASSRDSSGYGYTF.

This clonotype was counted many times. The chain links TRBV2 to TRBJ2-1; 8 bases line up with TRBD1. Germline V gene lookup returns CDR1 SNHLY and CDR2 FYNNEI. Losses at the gene ends were 1 base for V and 8 bases for J; bases not matched to a gene: 7. This CDR3 has 15 amino acids. The CDR3 loop reads CASSEEGQDIDEQFF. The CDR3 nucleotides are TGTGCCAGCAGTGAAGAGGGACAGGATATAGATGAGCAGTTCTTC.

The rearrangement uses TRBV3-1 and TRBJ2-1; 9 bases are a match to TRBD2. This CDR3 has 16 residues. J lost 8 bases, V lost 4 bases, and 12 bases had no gene match. The germline gives CDR1 LGHDT, CDR2 YNNKEL (reference sequence). Here the CDR3 DNA reads TGTGCCAGCAGCCGAAATCTGGCTAGCGGGATCTATGAGCAGTTCTTC. Its translation: CASSRNLASGIYEQFF.

This clonotype was seen more than once but under ten times. The gene calls are TRBV9 and TRBJ2-3; D not resolved. Trimming removed 0 bases from V and 6 bases from J, with 8 bases in between. The germline gives CDR1 SGDLS, CDR2 YYNGEE. This CDR3 spans 13 amino acids. CDR3 nucleotides: TGTGCCAGCAGCGTAGATCGTACTGATACGCAGTATTTT. The encoded protein is CASSVDRTDTQYF.

This clonotype was counted only a few times. This chain links TRBV29-1 with TRBJ2-1, with D perhaps TRBD1 (6 bases). Germline V gene data show CDR1 as SQVTM and CDR2 as ANQGSEA. Between the trimmed V and J ends, which lost 8 bases and 5 bases, there was a span of 16 bases. This CDR3 comprises 13 residues. CDR3 loop: CSLDRTSNNEQFF. The CDR3 bases are TGCAGCCTCGACAGGACGAGTAACAATGAGCAGTTCTTC.

This clonotype was observed a handful of times. This chain links TRBV5-1 with TRBJ2-7; D is ambiguous. The V end lost 0 bases, the J end lost 2 bases, and 9 bases lay between the germline ends. The CDR3 is 14 amino acids. Germline CDR1 and CDR2: SGHRS and YFSETQ. The CDR3 sequence: CASSLDRRPYEQYF. The CDR3 region has the DNA TGCGCCAGCAGCTTGGATCGGAGACCCTACGAGCAGTACTTC.

This clonotype was seen a few times. This chain joins TRBV5-1 and TRBJ2-3, with 7 bases aligning to TRBD2. The germline V gene has CDR1 SGHRS and CDR2 YFSETQ. The V gene end was trimmed by 0 bases and the J gene end by 1 base; junction bases not matched to a gene: 11. The CDR3 contains 18 residues. In DNA form, the CDR3 reads TGCGCCAGCAGCTTGGGACTAGCTGGCGGGGCGGGCACAGATACGCAGTATTTT. Translating it yields CASSLGLAGGAGTDTQYF.